This passage covers 23 T cell receptor beta chains from one sample sequenced in a study of cytomegalovirus exposure and HLA in healthy donors. PCR employed 60 Vbeta and 13 Jbeta primers. Generated by immunoSEQ multiplex PCR, the TCRdb table keeps only in-frame clones and is missing some. The sample holds more than 20,000 clones, just under 80% seen once. Sequencing was done on a sample of PBMCs. These receptors came from a male donor in good health and CMV-seronegative.

Only a few counts were recorded for this clone. The chain links TRBV6-6 to TRBJ1-1, with no clear D. The V end was cut by 4 bases, the J end by 1 base, with 16 bases between. The CDR3 contains 16 residues. Germline lookup yields CDR1 MNHNY and CDR2 SVGAGI (reference sequence). The CDR3 protein is CASSWEPRTANTEAFF. CDR3 bases: TGTGCCAGCAGTTGGGAGCCACGGACGGCGAACACTGAAGCTTTCTTT.

This chain joins TRBV7-2 and TRBJ2-1, with 9 positions matching TRBD2. CDR1 SGHTA and CDR2 FQGNSA come from the germline V gene. The CDR3 extends over 15 amino acids. J lost 7 bases, V lost 6 bases, and 10 bases had no gene match. The CDR3 DNA reads as TGTGCCAGCAGTTTTGGCGGGGGGGCATTTAATGAGCAGTTCTTC. Residues: CASSFGGGAFNEQFF.

This sequence joins TRBV14 and TRBJ2-5; the D gene is possibly TRBD2 (5 bases). The CDR3 loop spans 15 amino acids. Trimming removed 4 bases at V and 5 bases at J, with 17 bases between. From germline, CDR1 is SGHDN and CDR2 FVKESK. The CDR3 DNA sequence: TGTGCCAGCAGCCTGCTGGGGAGTTCGCTGGAGACCCAGTACTTC. It is translated as CASSLLGSSLETQYF.

The V gene is TRBV6-5, the J gene TRBJ2-5, with 7 bases lining up with TRBD2. Germline CDR1 and CDR2: MNHEY and SVGAGI. V lost 6 bases, J lost 5 bases, and 6 bases stayed unmatched. This CDR3 region has 13 residues. The CDR3 loop reads CASSITSEETQYF. CDR3 DNA: TGTGCCAGCAGCATTACTAGCGAGGAGACCCAGTACTTC.

The chain couples TRBV25-1 to TRBJ2-1; possible D gene TRBD1, 6 bases. The germline V gene encodes CDR1 MGHDK and CDR2 SYGVNS. V lost 8 bases, J lost 7 bases, and 21 bases lay in between. The CDR3 totals 15 residues. As DNA, the CDR3 is TGTGCCAGCCGCCATGCCGGGACACTAGAAAATGAGCAGTTCTTC. Protein product: CASRHAGTLENEQFF.

The chain has TRBV30 and TRBJ1-6; no clear D. Germline V gene sequence: CDR1 GTSNPN, CDR2 SVGIG (reference sequence). V lost 2 bases and J lost 7, with 9 bases in between. The length of the CDR3 is 13 residues. The CDR3 DNA reads TGTGCCTGGAGTAGACAATTCAATTCACCCCTCCACTTT. It encodes CAWSRQFNSPLHF.

The chain joins TRBV9 to TRBJ2-3; 12 nucleotides agree with TRBD2. The germline gives CDR1 SGDLS, CDR2 YYNGEE. The CDR3 is 16 residues long. The V and J ends lost 3 bases and 3 bases, in that order; junction bases with no gene match: 5. For the CDR3, the DNA is TGTGCCAGCAGCGGGGGGACTAGCGGGCTTACAGATACGCAGTATTTT. Translated: CASSGGTSGLTDTQYF.

The J gene is TRBJ2-1, the V gene TRBV9; 8 nucleotides align to TRBD2. Germline V CDR1 and CDR2: SGDLS, YYNGEE. This CDR3 region has 15 residues. V lost 3 bases to trimming and J lost 10 bases; unmatched junction nucleotides: 12. The CDR3 spells CASSGSGSPRGEQFF. For the CDR3, the DNA is TGTGCCAGCAGCGGCAGCGGGAGCCCCCGTGGGGAGCAGTTCTTC.

This chain joins TRBV2 and TRBJ2-7, with 7 nucleotides matching TRBD1. The germline gives CDR1 SNHLY, CDR2 FYNNEI. The CDR3 sequence is 15 residues long. Trimming removed 5 bases from V and 3 bases from J; junction bases left unmatched: 10. CDR3 loop: CASSTNRGNHYEQYF. The CDR3 DNA reads TGTGCCAGCAGTACAAACAGGGGAAACCACTACGAGCAGTACTTC. Supplemented by reference TRBV2 and TRBJ2-7, the full variable domain reads EPEVTQTPSHQVTQMGQEVILRCVPISNHLYFYWYRQILGQKVEFLVSFYNNEISEKSEIFDDQFSVERPDGSNFTLKIRSTKLEDSAMYFCASSTNRGNHYEQYFGPGTRLTVT.

The chain uses TRBV5-7 and TRBJ2-7, with D possibly TRBD2 on 6 matching bases. TRBV5-7 is labeled an ORF, and its function is uncertain. The length of the CDR3 is 17 residues. Trimming left V 4 bases short and J 3 bases short, with 23 bases between. CDR3 bases: TGTGCCAGCAGCCCTACTCGGAGGGACGCAGCATTCTACGAGCAGTACTTC. Translation gives CASSPTRRDAAFYEQYF.

In this sample, this clone turned up once. The J gene is TRBJ1-2, the V gene TRBV28, with D perhaps matching TRBD1 (6 bases). Trimming stripped 5 bases from V and 8 bases from J, with 18 bases between. CDR3 length equals 14 residues. From germline, CDR1 is MDHEN and CDR2 SYDVKM. The CDR3 DNA is TGTGCCAGCAGTAGGGGAAACAGGGCGGACGGCTACACCTTC. It is translated as CASSRGNRADGYTF.

This clone has a handful of counts. This chain connects TRBV4-3 to TRBJ2-3; TRBD1 might be the D (6 bases). This CDR3 contains 17 residues. Looked up from germline, CDR1 is LGHNA and CDR2 is YSLEER. V gave up 4 bases and J gave up 3 bases, with 20 bases separating them. The DNA for the CDR3 is TGCGCCAGCAGCCGCGACACAGGGTTTCTAGAAACAGATACGCAGTATTTT. This sequence encodes CASSRDTGFLETDTQYF.

This chain joins TRBV11-1 and TRBJ2-2, with TRBD1 matching over 9 bases. V lost 5 bases, J lost 7 bases, and 14 bases stayed unmatched. The CDR3 runs 17 residues. In germline, CDR1 is SGHAT, CDR2 FQDESV (reference sequence). The CDR3 DNA follows: TGTGCCAGCAGCCCCGGCCCGGGACAGGGAACAAACGGGGAGCTGTTTTTT. As protein: CASSPGPGQGTNGELFF.

The chain carries TRBV25-1 and TRBJ2-7; 8 bases map to TRBD1. The CDR3 has 15 residues. Trimming cost V 3 bases and J 6 bases; bases outside gene matches: 10. Looked up from germline, CDR1 is MGHDK and CDR2 is SYGVNS. CDR3 DNA: TGTGCCAGCAGTGATCCCCAGACAGGGGTCAGCGAGCAGTACTTC. Residues: CASSDPQTGVSEQYF.

The chain combines TRBV7-3 with TRBJ2-1; 10 positions match TRBD2. CDR1 is SGHTA and CDR2 is FQGTGA in the germline V gene. Germline trimming cut 5 bases from V and 7 bases from J; bases unmatched to any gene: 2. CDR3 size: 13 residues. CDR3 sequence (DNA): TGTGCCAGCAGCACGGGACTAGCGAATGAGCAGTTCTTC. Protein product: CASSTGLANEQFF.

This rearrangement joins TRBV27 to TRBJ2-1, with 10 bases fitting TRBD2. Germline lookup yields CDR1 MNHEY and CDR2 SMNVEV (reference sequence). V shed 5 bases and J 7 bases; nucleotides not matched to a gene: 8. The CDR3 length is 15 residues. The CDR3 nucleotides read TGTGCCAGCAGTATAGCGGGAGGATTACGGAATGAGCAGTTCTTC. As protein: CASSIAGGLRNEQFF.

This chain links TRBV21-1 with TRBJ2-1; the DNA was not compared with TRBD2, the D call given in the table. TRBV21-1 is marked as a pseudogene. The CDR3 spans 15 residues. CDR3 residues: CASSKGGTSVNEQFF. The CDR3, as DNA: TGTGCCAGCAGCAAAGGGGGGACTAGCGTCAATGAGCAGTTCTTC.

On this clone: Other DNA sequences from this sample encode an identical CDR3 as well. This chain uses TRBV19 with TRBJ2-5, with 7 positions matching TRBD1. This CDR3 has 12 amino acids. With V trimmed by 6 bases and J by 4 bases, 2 bases remained unmatched. Germline V lookup: CDR1 LNHDA, CDR2 SQIVND (reference sequence). The CDR3 here is CASSSGGETQYF. The DNA for the CDR3 is TGTGCCAGTAGCTCAGGGGGAGAGACCCAGTACTTC.

The chain couples TRBV5-4 to TRBJ1-4; D may be TRBD1 (5 bases). Germline loops: CDR1 SGHNT, CDR2 YYREEE (reference sequence). The CDR3 has 15 residues. Deletions cut 1 base from V and 3 bases from J, with 10 bases between. The CDR3 bases are TGTGCCAGCAGCTTGCAGGGCCCGGCTAATGAAAAACTGTTTTTT. Translating it yields CASSLQGPANEKLFF.

The genes are TRBV19 and TRBJ1-1; D gene ambiguous. Germline values: CDR1 LNHDA, CDR2 SQIVND (reference sequence). Trimming removed 4 bases from V and 4 bases from J, with 13 bases in between. The CDR3 is made up of 14 amino acids. The CDR3 region is CASSTRVGVTEAFF. In DNA form, the CDR3 reads TGTGCCAGTAGTACCCGGGTGGGAGTCACTGAAGCTTTCTTT.

This clone came up a few times. CDR3 bases: TGTGCCAGCAGTTCCCCGACTAGCGGGTACAATGAGCAGTTCTTC. Its translation: CASSSPTSGYNEQFF. The genes are TRBV27 and TRBJ2-1, with 10 bases fitting TRBD2. J lost 4 bases, V lost 4 bases, and 4 bases had no gene match. The CDR3 is 15 residues long. CDR1 is MNHEY, CDR2 SMNVEV, per germline (reference sequence).

A remark on this clone: An end of the junction differs from the germline gene, which may be a read error. The gene calls are TRBV7-2 and TRBJ2-7; D remains ambiguous. The CDR3 is made up of 12 amino acids. In germline, CDR1 is SGHTA, CDR2 FQGNSA. The CDR3 DNA reads TGTGCCAGCAGTTTAGAACACTACGAGCAGTACTTC. This gives the protein CASSLEHYEQYF.

The V and J genes are TRBV5-6 and TRBJ2-4, with D perhaps matching TRBD2 (7 bases). The CDR3 totals 16 residues. Trimming left V 2 bases short and J 1 base short, with 13 bases between. Germline V gene lookup returns CDR1 SGHDT and CDR2 YYEEEE. The chain's CDR3 is CASSFRGALAKNIQYF. CDR3 sequence (DNA): TGTGCCAGCAGCTTCCGGGGGGCGTTGGCCAAAAACATTCAGTACTTC.